These T cell receptor beta chains were read from a single sample in a study of T-cell reconstitution after alpha-beta-depleted transplantation in children. TCRdb re-called the PCR reads with MiXCR, one entry per CDR3 protein. Found here are 550,000 to 600,000 distinct CDR3 sequences, 23% of them singletons; the top ten hold around an eighth. The sample consisted of PBMCs, mostly from graft donor cells, taken 360 days after TCRalphabeta/CD19-depleted stem cell transplant. Receptor source: a boy in the first two years of life who had a stem cell transplant for acute myeloid leukemia, so the T cells may come from the graft donor. Each CDR3 is given with its conserved first and last residue. A D gene is named only where the DNA matches it firmly. Clone size, where shown, is once, few, many, or a class for clones that have expanded.

j_call v_call d_call clone_size cdr3_aa cdr3_nt
TRBJ2-2 TRBV12-3/TRBV12-4 TRBD1 few CASSYDRDTGELFF TGTGCCAGCAGTTACGACAGGGACACCGGGGAGCTGTTTTTT
TRBJ2-4 TRBV12-3/TRBV12-4 . . CASGPFKKNIQYF TGTGCCAGCGGGCCGTTCAAGAAAAACATTCAGTACTTC
TRBJ2-5 TRBV20-1 . many CSAGEGPYQETQYF TGCAGTGCTGGTGAGGGCCCCTACCAAGAGACCCAGTACTTC
TRBJ2-3 TRBV29-1 TRBD1 . CSGGQGFTDTQYF TGCAGCGGGGGACAGGGATTCACAGATACGCAGTATTTT
TRBJ2-4 TRBV18 TRBD1 few CASSPGQGAGSVYF TGTGCCAGCTCACCGGGACAGGGTGCCGGGTCCGTGTACTTC
TRBJ1-5 TRBV29-1 . many CSVEEPTGRHF TGCAGCGTTGAAGAACCTACGGGAAGGCATTTT
TRBJ2-3 TRBV11-3 . . CASSLGWGGYTDTQYF TGTGCCAGCAGCTTAGGATGGGGAGGATACACAGATACGCAGTATTTT
TRBJ1-1 TRBV20-1 TRBD1 few CSAIQGAGGTEAFF TGCAGTGCGATTCAGGGGGCAGGGGGGACTGAAGCTTTCTTT
TRBJ2-1 TRBV3-1 . . CASSQDHNEQFF TGTGCCAGCAGCCAGGATCACAATGAGCAGTTCTTC
TRBJ1-2 TRBV6-5 TRBD1 few CASSSGQRISGYTF TGTGCCAGCAGTTCGGGACAGCGGATTAGTGGCTACACCTTC
TRBJ2-5 TRBV20-1 . . CSASPVQETQYF TGCAGTGCTAGTCCAGTCCAAGAGACCCAGTACTTC
TRBJ2-1 TRBV20-1 . few CSARDPLQGAEQFF TGCAGTGCTAGAGATCCGCTCCAGGGAGCTGAGCAGTTCTTC